This TCR beta chain was recorded in a study of shared clonotypes between healthy human individuals (dated by TCRdb to 2019 to 2021). Study-level background: A few men and a couple of women, aged 18 to 49 years, made up the cohort. For each donor, CD4 naive and CD4 memory were each run on three plates, CD8 naive on two plates, and CD8 memory on one plate. Blood TCR repertoires of roughly 5 healthy adults were deeply sequenced to estimate repertoire size and the extent of clonotype sharing between individuals. To increase sequencing depth and limit assay-specific biases, different laboratories used diverse techniques to prepare libraries and sequence TCR repertoires. Between about 0.8 and 9 billion PBMCs per donor were obtained by leukapheresis. Broader findings and caveats from the paper: Clonotypes shared by all four sorted-subset donors showed higher generation probabilities than non-shared clonotypes. Even with the large sequencing depth, rarefaction of the sorted-subset datasets indicated that sequencing was incomplete. Pairwise subsampling indicated that sequencing depth was expected to affect the degree of clonotype sharing among donors. Sampling was restricted to blood, and TCR repertoires in tissue are likely to differ from TCR repertoires in blood. Roughly 5% of naive CD4, 3.5% of naive CD8, roughly 2.4% of memory CD4, and around 0.4% of memory CD8 clonotypes were shared across several donors. Because the study included a small number of donors, the genetic and exposure-history diversity represented was limited. Naive subsets generally had larger estimated clonotype richness than memory subsets did.

Healthy HIV-negative adults with no recently reported acute infections or vaccinations were included as donors. Every donor was a Caucasian adult residing in Nashville, Tennessee, USA. CD4+ T cells were enriched through magnetic negative selection, after which naive cells were positively selected on CD45RA and the remaining negative fraction served as the memory subset. Blood was obtained by leukapheresis, after which PBMCs were separated by Ficoll-Histopaque density gradient centrifugation and cryopreserved in liquid nitrogen vapor phase. Analytical flow cytometry was used to check the purity and quantity of every magnetically sorted T cell population. Genomic DNA was isolated from every sorted fraction and measured by UV absorbance on a Nanodrop 2000c. In regard to this clone: What antigen it recognizes has not been identified. No quality values exist for individual bases; no much larger clone is one base distant.

Using the deep immunoSEQ assay, TCR CDR3 regions were amplified from genomic DNA by multiplex PCR. Extracted genomic DNA from each cell subset was spread evenly across all wells of several immunoSEQ 96-well plates, with each plate serving as a replicate. Each replicate PCR for sorted subsets received roughly 200 ng genomic DNA, equal to about 30,000 T cell genomes. The purified libraries were quantified using a Qubit 3.0 fluorometer, sized with a Bioanalyzer 2100, and then quantified again using the KAPA Library Quantification kit. Every immunoSEQ 96-well plate was sequenced on a dedicated single-read 150-cycle Illumina NextSeq 550 flow cell. In the original analysis: Because only junctional sequences without quality scores were contained in the immunoSEQ output, filtering matching that applied to full-length reads could not be performed. To assign V/J genes and CDR3, sequences were annotated using PyIR, a Python wrapper for IgBLAST v1.9, with IMGT germline references. Reads with weak V/J assignments (E-value above 1e-6), missing CDR3, stop codons, out-of-frame junctions, or ambiguous translated residues were removed. V3J clonotypes were defined by identical inferred V gene, J gene, and CDR3 amino acid sequence. Percentage overlap between repertoires was calculated by dividing the number of shared unique clonotypes by the size of the smaller repertoire. Richness of each repertoire was evaluated using RTK rarefaction, the Chao1 estimator, and Recon v2.1 estimates of unobserved clonotypes. Generation probabilities were computed with OLGA for all TCRbeta clonotypes obtained by the gDNA method from four donors. The immuneACCESS repertoire file appears here via TCRdb, limited to in-frame rearrangements. These files lack a portion of the clones; in checked studies, under half of the deficit traces to unresolved V genes, and the cause of the others is not known. V, J and clone size were drawn from that table, and D and trimming were deduced from the DNA. This sample holds some 1.5 million clones; around 97% were observed only once. About 1.2% of the sample comes from the top ten.

The CDR3 measures 16 amino acids from cysteine to phenylalanine. Only the CDR3 DNA is retained, 48 bases long and in frame from the first base. V is shortened by 5 bases, J by 5 bases, and the region joining them spans 21 bases. CDR1 and CDR2, per the germline V gene (reference sequence), are SEHNR and FQNEAQ. This receptor was taken from a man aged 25 to 45 in good health. Here the chain combines TRBV7-9 and TRBJ1-1; the D gene is perhaps TRBD1, from 6 matching bases. The sequenced sample consisted of naive CD4+ T cells sorted from blood. According to the study, the label for this sample's cell subset or site signals: CD45RA+ positively selected. CDR3 loop: CASSQGQSRGMTEAFF. The DNA sequence is given as TGTGCCAGCAGCCAAGGACAGTCCCGGGGCATGACTGAAGCTTTCTTT.